This TCR beta chain was captured by sequencing in a study of control samples from healthy donors and cancer patients. The CDR3 covers 14 residues. Germline V gene data show CDR1 as WSHSY and CDR2 as SAAADI. Trimming removed 1 base from V and 0 bases from J, with 7 bases in between. Using immunoSEQ multiplex PCR, the repertoire was profiled, and TCRdb retains in-frame clones only, with some absent. The sample yields around 57,000 clones, approximately 89% seen once. Sequencing used PBMCs. The genes are TRBV10-2 and TRBJ2-7; tentative D call: TRBD1 (6 bases). The clonotype comes from a man aged 30-40 years with colorectal cancer. In DNA form, the CDR3 reads TGCGCCAGCAGTGAGTTAGGGGGCTCCTACGAGCAGTACTTC. It specifies CASSELGGSYEQYF.